Here is one TCR beta chain with its context. Antigen unknown. The data belong to a study of cytomegalovirus exposure and HLA in healthy donors. Study at large: From HLA-typed donors, an early data release held around 85 million unique TCRs.

In germline, CDR1 is SGHRS, CDR2 YFSETQ. This CDR3 has 16 amino acids. V was trimmed by 1 base and J by 0 bases, leaving 8 bases between them. Overall study findings and caveats: In all likelihood, a cluster of highly shared sequence variants was a sequencing artifact. Productive rates of about 87% or about 30% were seen for most TCR beta V segments in an earlier analysis.

Primers for the PCR totalled 60 Vbeta and 13 Jbeta. Repertoires were generated with immunoSEQ multiplex PCR, while TCRdb's copy carries only in-frame clones and drops some. In the table there are more than 150,000 clones, 76% of which are singletons. The chain couples TRBV5-1 to TRBJ2-6, with no clear D. The material sequenced was PBMCs. The source is a woman under 40 in good health and CMV-seropositive. The CDR3 DNA reads TGCGCCAGCAGCTTGCCAGGCGTCTCTGGGGCCAACGTCCTGACTTTC. Protein: CASSLPGVSGANVLTF.